These 20 T cell receptor beta chains were sequenced from one sample in a study of blood T cell repertoires in COVID-19. Measured with immunoSEQ multiplex PCR; TCRdb has only the in-frame clones, and not every one. The profile shows 75,000 to 100,000 clones, around nine tenths of them singletons. Sequenced: peripheral blood. Source of these receptors: a man between 60 and 75 years old with acute or convalescent COVID-19.

In this sample, this clone turned up a few times. This rearrangement joins TRBV7-2 to TRBJ2-4, with 7 bases aligning to TRBD2. The CDR3 is 14 amino acids. Germline trimming cut 3 bases from V and 1 base from J; bases unmatched to any gene: 0. Germline lookup yields CDR1 SGHTA and CDR2 FQGNSA. CDR3 sequence: CASSFGRAKNIQYF. CDR3 DNA: TGTGCCAGCAGCTTCGGGAGGGCCAAAAACATTCAGTACTTC.

The genes are TRBV3-1 (or the pseudogene TRBV3-2) and TRBJ2-3, with 12 nucleotides matching TRBD2. Germline loops: CDR1 LGHDT, CDR2 YNNKEL (reference sequence). Losses at the gene ends were 3 bases for V and 2 bases for J; bases not matched to a gene: 9. CDR3 size: 18 residues. For the CDR3, the DNA is TGTGCCAGCAGCCATCCAACTCTAGCGGGGGGGTACACAGATACGCAGTATTTT. This sequence encodes CASSHPTLAGGYTDTQYF.

This clone was observed a handful of times. This chain connects TRBV4-2 to TRBJ1-2; 7 nucleotides agree with TRBD1. CDR3 length: 15 amino acids. The germline V gene encodes CDR1 LGHNA and CDR2 YNFKEQ. The trim removed 3 bases at V and 11 bases at J, leaving 15 bases unmatched. As DNA, the CDR3 is TGTGCCAGCAGCCAGCCGACAGGGAAGGGTGAGAGATACACCTTC. Its translation is CASSQPTGKGERYTF.

This chain connects TRBV10-3 to TRBJ1-5; 7 bases align to TRBD1. The CDR3 totals 13 residues. Trimming took 5 bases from V and 4 from J; bases not matched to a gene: 2. Looked up from germline, CDR1 is ENHRY and CDR2 is SYGVKD. CDR3 protein: CAISTGENQPQHF. CDR3 bases: TGTGCCATCAGTACAGGGGAAAATCAGCCCCAGCATTTT.

V and J are TRBV10-1 and TRBJ2-1; TRBD2 is a possible D gene (7 bases). CDR1 is WNHNN and CDR2 is SYGVQD in the germline V gene (reference sequence). The CDR3 is 15 residues long. The V end lost 5 bases, the J end lost 3 bases, and 14 bases lay between the germline ends. The CDR3 region has the DNA TGCGCCAGCAGTCCTGTGGGGGGGCGCTACAATGAGCAGTTCTTC. It specifies CASSPVGGRYNEQFF.

The V and J genes are TRBV5-5 and TRBJ1-2, with TRBD1 matching 8 bases. Trimming took 1 base from V and 3 from J; bases not matched to a gene: 8. Germline V gene data show CDR1 as SGHKS and CDR2 as YYEKEE (reference sequence). This CDR3 region has 16 residues. The CDR3, as DNA: TGTGCCAGCAGCTTGATCCCTGGACAGGGAGACTATGGCTACACCTTC. Protein: CASSLIPGQGDYGYTF.

This clone has just one count. The V gene is TRBV4-1, the J gene TRBJ2-7; a weak D match, TRBD2 (6 bases). V lost 3 bases to trimming and J lost 3 bases, with 18 bases between them. The CDR3 loop spans 16 amino acids. Per germline, CDR1 MGHRA and CDR2 YSYEKL. This CDR3 is CASSQRTTWGDYEQYF. Written as DNA, the CDR3 is TGCGCCAGCAGCCAGAGGACTACGTGGGGGGACTACGAGCAGTACTTC.

This clone has only one observation. The chain combines TRBV30 with TRBJ1-2; 11 nucleotides align to TRBD1. The length of the CDR3 is 14 residues. The germline CDR1 and CDR2 sequences are GTSNPN and SVGIG (reference sequence). The V gene end was trimmed by 7 bases and the J gene end by 5 bases; junction bases not matched to a gene: 9. The DNA of the CDR3 is TGTGCCTTATCGCCGGGACAGGGGGTTTATGGCTACACCTTC. Translation: CALSPGQGVYGYTF.

The chain couples TRBV28 to TRBJ2-3; 7 bases map to TRBD1. The CDR3 totals 16 residues. Germline lookup yields CDR1 MDHEN and CDR2 SYDVKM. The trim removed 3 bases at V and 4 bases at J, leaving 10 bases unmatched. This CDR3 reads CASSFMTGRLSDTQYF. CDR3 DNA sequence: TGTGCCAGCAGTTTCATGACAGGGCGTCTGTCAGATACGCAGTATTTT. Full variable domain (missing parts from reference TRBV28 and TRBJ2-3): DVKVTQSSRYLVKRTGEKVFLECVQDMDHENMFWYRQDPGLGLRLIYFSYDVKMKEKGDIPEGYSVSREKKERFSLILESASTNQTSMYLCASSFMTGRLSDTQYFGPGTRLTVL.

The chain uses TRBV15 and TRBJ1-2; 9 bases are shared with TRBD1. Losses at the gene ends were 3 bases for V and 5 bases for J; bases not matched to a gene: 1. The CDR3 is made up of 13 amino acids. Germline CDR1 LNHNV, CDR2 YYDKDF (reference sequence). CDR3 protein: CATSRGQGYGYTF. The CDR3 DNA reads TGTGCCACCAGCAGGGGACAGGGATATGGCTACACCTTC.

V usage is TRBV24-1 and J usage is TRBJ1-2, with 10 bases fitting TRBD1. The CDR3 sequence is 15 residues long. V lost 11 bases, J lost 6 bases, and 14 bases stayed unmatched. CDR1 and CDR2 (germline): KGHDR, SFDVKD. This CDR3 is CAIRDRGPTRHGYTF. In DNA, the CDR3 is TGTGCCATCCGGGACAGGGGACCGACTCGCCATGGCTACACCTTC.

CDR3 DNA: TGTGCCACCAGCAGACGACAGGGGGCGAATCAGCCCCAGCATTTT. Translated, it gives CATSRRQGANQPQHF. V gene TRBV15 combines with J gene TRBJ1-5, with TRBD1 matching 10 bases. The CDR3 spans 15 residues. Germline values: CDR1 LNHNV, CDR2 YYDKDF (reference sequence). Trimming cost V 2 bases and J 4 bases; bases outside gene matches: 2.

This clone was seen only once. V usage is TRBV30 and J usage is TRBJ1-2; 7 nucleotides align to TRBD1. V was clipped by 2 bases and J by 0 bases; unmatched bases: 6. Germline V gives CDR1 GTSNPN, CDR2 SVGIG (reference sequence). This CDR3 is built from 15 residues. In nucleotides, the CDR3 is TGTGCCTGGAGTAACTCAGGGGGTACTAACTATGGCTACACCTTC. Amino acids: CAWSNSGGTNYGYTF.

The chain couples TRBV3-1 (or the pseudogene TRBV3-2) to TRBJ1-1; TRBD1 matches at 8 bases. Per germline, CDR1 LGHDT and CDR2 YNNKEL (reference sequence). The CDR3 extends over 16 amino acids. V lost 2 bases, J lost 2 bases, and 7 bases stayed unmatched. CDR3 nucleotide sequence: TGTGCCAGCAGCCAACACCAGGCAGGGGGCAACACTGAAGCTTTCTTT. It encodes CASSQHQAGGNTEAFF.

The chain carries TRBV14 and TRBJ2-2; 11 bases map to TRBD2. The germline CDR1 and CDR2 sequences are SGHDN and FVKESK. Trimming cost V 5 bases and J 1 base; bases outside gene matches: 9. The CDR3 covers 18 residues. This chain's CDR3 is CASSTLGTSGMNTGELFF. The CDR3 DNA reads as TGTGCCAGCAGCACTCTAGGGACTAGCGGAATGAACACCGGGGAGCTGTTTTTT.

The genes are TRBV3-1 (or the pseudogene TRBV3-2) and TRBJ2-5; D perhaps matches TRBD1 (5 bases). Trimming pared 0 bases from V and 3 bases from J, leaving 11 bases between. Germline CDR1 and CDR2: LGHDT and YNNKEL (reference sequence). The CDR3 extends over 15 amino acids. The CDR3 loop reads CASSQDPVQEETQYF. Here the CDR3 DNA reads TGTGCCAGCAGCCAAGATCCTGTACAGGAAGAGACCCAGTACTTC.

The gene calls are TRBV9 and TRBJ1-2; 9 nucleotides match TRBD1. The germline V gene has CDR1 SGDLS and CDR2 YYNGEE. The CDR3 loop spans 14 amino acids. Germline trimming cut 7 bases from V and 4 bases from J; bases unmatched to any gene: 8. In DNA form, the CDR3 reads TGTGCCAGCGCCGGGGACAGGGATGGCTATGGCTACACCTTC. As protein: CASAGDRDGYGYTF.

The genes are TRBV25-1 and TRBJ1-4, with D perhaps TRBD1 (6 bases). This CDR3 is built from 14 residues. The germline V gene encodes CDR1 MGHDK and CDR2 SYGVNS. The V and J ends lost 3 bases and 8 bases respectively, with 13 bases between them. Here the CDR3 DNA reads TGTGCCAGCAGTGATCCAAGGACAGCAGAAAAACTGTTTTTT. Translation gives CASSDPRTAEKLFF. Filled out from reference TRBV25-1 and TRBJ1-4, the complete variable domain reads EADIYQTPRYLVIGTGKKITLECSQTMGHDKMYWYQQDPGMELHLIHYSYGVNSTEKGDLSSESTVSRIRTEHFPLTLESARPSHTSQYLCASSDPRTAEKLFFGSGTQLSVL.

The rearrangement uses TRBV12-3 or TRBV12-4 and TRBJ2-7; D may be TRBD1 (6 bases). V gave up 5 bases and J gave up 7 bases, with 12 bases separating them. The CDR3 totals 12 residues. CDR3 sequence (DNA): TGTGCCAGCAGTACCGGACAGTGGGAGCAGTACTTC. Its protein is CASSTGQWEQYF.

This clone was seen a handful of times. The chain uses TRBV9 and TRBJ2-3; 8 positions match TRBD2. Germline values: CDR1 SGDLS, CDR2 YYNGEE. The CDR3 contains 16 residues. The J segment lost 2 bases and the V segment lost 4 bases, leaving 9 bases of the junction unmatched. The CDR3 DNA reads as TGTGCCAGCAGCCCAGGGGACGGGGGGGCCACAGATACGCAGTATTTT. This gives the protein CASSPGDGGATDTQYF.